Listed here are 11 T cell receptor beta chains from one sample, sequenced in a study of blood T cell repertoires in COVID-19. Libraries were prepared by immunoSEQ multiplex PCR; TCRdb keeps only in-frame clonotypes and omits some of them. The table lists approximately 250,000 clones, around 83% of them singletons. The sequenced sample consisted of peripheral blood. The receptors derive from a woman in her forties or fifties with acute or convalescent COVID-19.

The chain combines TRBV30 with TRBJ1-4, with TRBD1 matching over 7 bases. This CDR3 is 14 amino acids long. The trim removed 4 bases at V and 7 bases at J, leaving 9 bases unmatched. Germline values: CDR1 GTSNPN, CDR2 SVGIG (reference sequence). The CDR3 loop reads CAWNPGGPGEKLFF. DNA for the CDR3: TGTGCCTGGAACCCAGGGGGTCCAGGTGAAAAACTGTTTTTT.

The chain has TRBV10-3 and TRBJ2-1, with TRBD1 matching 9 bases. Germline-derived CDR1 and CDR2 are ENHRY and SYGVKD. There are 15 residues in the CDR3. The junction had 12 bases not matched to a gene; V was cut back by 6 bases and J by 9 bases. The CDR3 is CAIRGAGTGIGEQFF. In DNA, the CDR3 is TGTGCCATCAGGGGGGCCGGGACAGGGATAGGTGAGCAGTTCTTC.

The V and J genes are TRBV10-1 and TRBJ2-1; tentative D call: TRBD2 (5 bases). The CDR3 has 15 amino acids. The germline V and J ends were trimmed by 2 bases and 2 bases, with 10 bases remaining between them. CDR1 is WNHNN, CDR2 SYGVQD, per germline (reference sequence). CDR3 nucleotides: TGCGCCAGCAGTGAGGGCAGCGGCGCCTACAATGAGCAGTTCTTC. Residues: CASSEGSGAYNEQFF.

This clone showed up just a few times. The chain employs TRBV10-1 and TRBJ1-2, with D perhaps TRBD1 (6 bases). Trimming pared 6 bases from V and 3 bases from J, leaving 8 bases between. The CDR3 is made up of 12 amino acids. Germline CDR1 reads WNHNN; CDR2 reads SYGVQD (reference sequence). DNA for the CDR3: TGCGCCAGCAGCTACAGGGACTATGGCTACACCTTC. Translation: CASSYRDYGYTF.

The chain has TRBV4-1 and TRBJ1-5, with 9 bases fitting TRBD1. V was pared by 1 base and J by 5 bases, with 3 bases of the junction left unmatched. The CDR3 runs to 15 residues. Germline V CDR1 and CDR2: MGHRA, YSYEKL. The CDR3 DNA reads as TGCGCCAGCAGCCAAGTTTGGACAGGGGATCAGCCCCAGCATTTT. Amino acid sequence: CASSQVWTGDQPQHF.

This clone came up a few times. The genes are TRBV6-6 and TRBJ2-3, with TRBD1 identical over 9 bases. Trimming at V came to 4 bases and at J to 3 bases, leaving 5 bases not matched to a gene. The germline V gene has CDR1 MNHNY and CDR2 SVGAGI (reference sequence). CDR3 length equals 15 residues. The CDR3 sequence is CASSSRQGVTDTQYF. The CDR3 region has the DNA TGTGCCAGCAGTTCCCGACAGGGGGTGACAGATACGCAGTATTTT.

The chain has TRBV11-2 and TRBJ2-2; possibly TRBD1 for D (6 bases). Germline CDR1 is SGHAT and CDR2 is FQNNGV. The CDR3 is made up of 16 amino acids. V lost 10 bases and J 2 bases, leaving 20 bases between the germline ends. CDR3 residues: CATLTRQAANTGELFF. The CDR3 DNA sequence: TGTGCCACCCTAACTCGACAGGCCGCAAACACCGGGGAGCTGTTTTTT.

This clone was seen only a few times. The chain couples TRBV19 to TRBJ1-1; D gene uncertain. CDR3 length: 14 residues. The germline gives CDR1 LNHDA, CDR2 SQIVND (reference sequence). V lost 7 bases and J 1 base, leaving 13 bases between the germline ends. CDR3 in amino acids: CASIKPGKNTEAFF. DNA of the CDR3: TGTGCCAGTATTAAGCCGGGAAAGAACACTGAAGCTTTCTTT.

The chain links TRBV25-1 to TRBJ1-2; no definite D call. Trimming stripped 3 bases from V and 4 bases from J, with 24 bases between. This CDR3 spans 18 amino acids. Germline values: CDR1 MGHDK, CDR2 SYGVNS. CDR3 coding DNA: TGTGCCAGCAGTGACCGCACAGACCGAAACGGCCCTATCTATGGCTACACCTTC. Its protein is CASSDRTDRNGPIYGYTF.

In this sample, this clone turned up a few times. The chain has TRBV28 and TRBJ2-1; maybe TRBD2 (6 bases). This CDR3 region has 17 residues. Between the trimmed V and J ends, which lost 3 bases and 1 base, there was a span of 16 bases. CDR1 and CDR2 (germline): MDHEN, SYDVKM. CDR3 in amino acids: CASSFPGTGVSYNEQFF. For the CDR3, the DNA is TGTGCCAGCAGTTTCCCAGGAACGGGAGTGTCCTACAATGAGCAGTTCTTC.

This clone occurred once. This chain joins TRBV10-3 and TRBJ2-1; 9 bases line up with TRBD2. In germline, CDR1 is ENHRY, CDR2 SYGVKD. V lost 4 bases to trimming and J lost 1 base; unmatched junction nucleotides: 2. The CDR3 has 15 residues. CDR3: CAISGLAGSYNEQFF. The CDR3 DNA follows: TGTGCCATCAGTGGGCTAGCGGGATCCTACAATGAGCAGTTCTTC.